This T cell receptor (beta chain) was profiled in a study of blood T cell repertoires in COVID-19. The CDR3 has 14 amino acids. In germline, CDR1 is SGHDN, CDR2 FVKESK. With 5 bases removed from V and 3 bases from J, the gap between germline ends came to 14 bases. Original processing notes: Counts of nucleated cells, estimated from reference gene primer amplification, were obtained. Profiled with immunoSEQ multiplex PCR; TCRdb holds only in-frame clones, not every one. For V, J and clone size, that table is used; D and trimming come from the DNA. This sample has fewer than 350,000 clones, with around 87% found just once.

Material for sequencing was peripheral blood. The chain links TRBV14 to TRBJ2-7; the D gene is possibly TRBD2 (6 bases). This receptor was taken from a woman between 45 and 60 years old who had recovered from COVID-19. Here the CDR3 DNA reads TGTGCCAGCAGCGATCGGGACTCCTTCTACGAGCAGTACTTC. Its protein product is CASSDRDSFYEQYF.